This T cell receptor (beta chain) was observed in a study of T-cell reconstitution after alpha-beta-depleted transplantation in children (dated by TCRdb to about 2016). With respect to the entire study: Using TCR repertoire profiling, the study followed T-cell immune reconstitution in a quantitative way in children after TCRalphabeta/CD19-depleted allogeneic hematopoietic cell transplantation.

This clonotype occurred many times. No antigen is known for it. Base qualities are not at hand, and no much larger clone is one base apart. To prepare the library, PCR was applied. Sequencing took place on an Illumina HiSeq 2500. TCR libraries were prepared with molecular barcoding, using unique molecular identifiers to normalize TCRbeta repertoire quantification. TCRdb trimmed the raw reads at Q25, called clones with MiXCR and kept productive beta chains. Merged by CDR3 protein, the rows form single entries marked with the most common genes and DNA. This sample comprises approximately 420,000 distinct CDR3 sequences, approximately 11% of them detected only once. The ten most abundant clones make up roughly 6% of the sample. Unmatched junction bases come to 5, with V trimmed by 0 bases and J by 0 bases. CDR1 is given as DFQATT and CDR2 as SNEGSKA, both from the germline V gene (reference sequence). There are 17 amino acids in the CDR3, from cysteine to phenylalanine inclusive. Kept here is only the CDR3 DNA, which spans 51 bases and is read in frame from base 1.

The TCR originated in a human donor who donated a stem cell graft to a child with acute myeloid leukemia. Source: PBMCs from the stem cell graft donor, taken from the stem cell graft. The rearranged segments are TRBV20-1 and TRBJ2-3; 11 nucleotides in the junction match TRBD2. The DNA reads TGCAGTGCTAGAGATCCCACTAGCGGGGGTAGCACAGATACGCAGTATTTT. It codes for CSARDPTSGGSTDTQYF.